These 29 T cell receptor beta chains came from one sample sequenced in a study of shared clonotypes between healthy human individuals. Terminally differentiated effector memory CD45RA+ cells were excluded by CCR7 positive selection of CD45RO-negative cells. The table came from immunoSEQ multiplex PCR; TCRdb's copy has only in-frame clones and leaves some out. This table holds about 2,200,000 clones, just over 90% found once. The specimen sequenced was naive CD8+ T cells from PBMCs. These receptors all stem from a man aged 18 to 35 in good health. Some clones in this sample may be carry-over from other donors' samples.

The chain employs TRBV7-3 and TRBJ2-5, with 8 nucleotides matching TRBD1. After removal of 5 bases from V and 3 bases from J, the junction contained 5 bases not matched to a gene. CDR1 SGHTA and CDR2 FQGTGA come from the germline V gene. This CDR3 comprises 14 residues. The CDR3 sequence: CASSASGQEETQYF. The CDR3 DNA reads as TGTGCCAGCAGCGCCTCGGGACAGGAAGAGACCCAGTACTTC.

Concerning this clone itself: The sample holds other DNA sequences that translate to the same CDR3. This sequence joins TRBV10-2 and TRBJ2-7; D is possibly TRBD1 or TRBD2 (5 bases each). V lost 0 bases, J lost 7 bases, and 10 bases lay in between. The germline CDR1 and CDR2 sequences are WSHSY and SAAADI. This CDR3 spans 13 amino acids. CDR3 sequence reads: CASSESRGWEQYF. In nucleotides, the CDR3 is TGCGCCAGCAGTGAGTCGAGGGGCTGGGAGCAGTACTTC.

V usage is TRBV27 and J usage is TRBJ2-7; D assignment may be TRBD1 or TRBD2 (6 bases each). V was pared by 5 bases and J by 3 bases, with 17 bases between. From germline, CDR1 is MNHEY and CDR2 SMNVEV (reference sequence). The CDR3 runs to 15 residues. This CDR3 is CASSEARGLGYEQYF. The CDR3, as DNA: TGTGCCAGCAGTGAGGCACGGGGGCTCGGCTACGAGCAGTACTTC.

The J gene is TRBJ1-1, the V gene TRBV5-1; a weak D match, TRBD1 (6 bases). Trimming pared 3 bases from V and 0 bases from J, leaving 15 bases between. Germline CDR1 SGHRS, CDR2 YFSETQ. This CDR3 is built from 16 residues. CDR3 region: CASSWTKQGLNTEAFF. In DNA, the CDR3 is TGCGCCAGCAGCTGGACAAAACAGGGTTTGAACACTGAAGCTTTCTTT.

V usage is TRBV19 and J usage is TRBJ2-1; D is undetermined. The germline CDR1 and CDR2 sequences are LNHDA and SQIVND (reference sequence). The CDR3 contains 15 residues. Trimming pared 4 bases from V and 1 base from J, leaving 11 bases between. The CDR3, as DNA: TGTGCCAGTAGTACCCATGAGAGTTCCTACAATGAGCAGTTCTTC. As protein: CASSTHESSYNEQFF.

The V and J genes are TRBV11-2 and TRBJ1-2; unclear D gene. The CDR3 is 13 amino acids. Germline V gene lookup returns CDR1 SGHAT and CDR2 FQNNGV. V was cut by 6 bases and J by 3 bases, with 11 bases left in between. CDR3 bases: TGTGCCAGCAGTTCGGACGGGTACTATGGCTACACCTTC. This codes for CASSSDGYYGYTF. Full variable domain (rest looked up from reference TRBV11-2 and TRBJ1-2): EAGVAQSPRYKIIEKRQSVAFWCNPISGHATLYWYQQILGQGPKLLIQFQNNGVVDDSQLPKDRFSAERLKGVDSTLKIQPAKLEDSAVYLCASSSDGYYGYTFGSGTRLTVV.

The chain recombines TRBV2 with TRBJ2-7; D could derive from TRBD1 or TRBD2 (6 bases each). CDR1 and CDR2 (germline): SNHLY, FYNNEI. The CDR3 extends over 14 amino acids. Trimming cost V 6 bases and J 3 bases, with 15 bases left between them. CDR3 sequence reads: CASSALRGVYEQYF. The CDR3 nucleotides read TGTGCCAGCAGCGCCCTAAGGGGGGTCTACGAGCAGTACTTC.

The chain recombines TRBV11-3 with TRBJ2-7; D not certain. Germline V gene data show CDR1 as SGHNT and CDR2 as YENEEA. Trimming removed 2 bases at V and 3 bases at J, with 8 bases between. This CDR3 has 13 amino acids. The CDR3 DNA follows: TGTGCCAGCAGCTTAACTCCAGACTACGAGCAGTACTTC. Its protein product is CASSLTPDYEQYF.

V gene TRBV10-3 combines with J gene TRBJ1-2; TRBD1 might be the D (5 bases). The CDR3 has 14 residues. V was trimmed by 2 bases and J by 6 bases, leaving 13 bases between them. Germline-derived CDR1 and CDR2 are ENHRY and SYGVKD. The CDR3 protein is CAISEPRDGNGYTF. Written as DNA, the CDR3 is TGTGCCATCAGTGAGCCCCGGGACGGGAATGGCTACACCTTC.

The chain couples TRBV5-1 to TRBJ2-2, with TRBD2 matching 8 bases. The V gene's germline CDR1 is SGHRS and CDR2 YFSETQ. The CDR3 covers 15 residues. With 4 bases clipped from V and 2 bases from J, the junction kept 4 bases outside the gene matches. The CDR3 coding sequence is TGCGCCAGCAGCCTGACTAGCGTTAACACCGGGGAGCTGTTTTTT. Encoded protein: CASSLTSVNTGELFF.

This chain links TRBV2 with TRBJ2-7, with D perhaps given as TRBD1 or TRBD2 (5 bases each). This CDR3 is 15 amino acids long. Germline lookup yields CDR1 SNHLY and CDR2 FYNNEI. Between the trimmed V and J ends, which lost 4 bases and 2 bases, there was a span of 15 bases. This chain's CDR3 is CASSAIEGPTYEQYF. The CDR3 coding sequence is TGTGCCAGCAGTGCCATCGAGGGACCTACCTACGAGCAGTACTTC. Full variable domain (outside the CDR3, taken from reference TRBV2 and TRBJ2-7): EPEVTQTPSHQVTQMGQEVILRCVPISNHLYFYWYRQILGQKVEFLVSFYNNEISEKSEIFDDQFSVERPDGSNFTLKIRSTKLEDSAMYFCASSAIEGPTYEQYFGPGTRLTVT.

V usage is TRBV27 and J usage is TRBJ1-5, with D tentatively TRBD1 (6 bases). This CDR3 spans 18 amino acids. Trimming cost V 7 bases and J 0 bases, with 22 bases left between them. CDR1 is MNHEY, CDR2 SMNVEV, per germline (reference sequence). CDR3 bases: TGTGCCAGCACCGCGGAGAGTCCGGGACACGGTAGCAATCAGCCCCAGCATTTT. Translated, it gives CASTAESPGHGSNQPQHF.

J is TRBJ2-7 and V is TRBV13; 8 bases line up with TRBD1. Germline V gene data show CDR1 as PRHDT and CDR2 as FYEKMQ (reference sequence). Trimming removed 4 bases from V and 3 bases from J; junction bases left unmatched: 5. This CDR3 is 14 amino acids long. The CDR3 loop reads CASSSSGGGYEQYF. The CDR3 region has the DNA TGTGCCAGCAGCTCCTCAGGGGGCGGCTACGAGCAGTACTTC.

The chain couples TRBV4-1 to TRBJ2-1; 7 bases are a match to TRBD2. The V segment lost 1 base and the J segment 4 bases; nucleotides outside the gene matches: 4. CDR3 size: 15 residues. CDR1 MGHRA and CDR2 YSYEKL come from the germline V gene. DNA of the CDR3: TGCGCCAGCAGCCAAGGGGCGGGAGAGTACAATGAGCAGTTCTTC. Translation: CASSQGAGEYNEQFF.

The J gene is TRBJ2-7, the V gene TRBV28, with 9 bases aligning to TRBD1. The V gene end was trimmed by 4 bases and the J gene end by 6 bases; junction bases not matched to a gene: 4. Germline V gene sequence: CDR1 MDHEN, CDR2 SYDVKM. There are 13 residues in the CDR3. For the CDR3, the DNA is TGTGCCAGCAGTTCCTGGACAGGGGTCGAGCAGTACTTC. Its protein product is CASSSWTGVEQYF.

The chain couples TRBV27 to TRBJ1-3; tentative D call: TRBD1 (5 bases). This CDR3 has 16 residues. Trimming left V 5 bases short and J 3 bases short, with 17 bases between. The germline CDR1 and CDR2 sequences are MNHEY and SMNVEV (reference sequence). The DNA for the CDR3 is TGTGCCAGCAGTCTTACCCAGGGTGGTGTTGGAAACACCATATATTTT. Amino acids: CASSLTQGGVGNTIYF.

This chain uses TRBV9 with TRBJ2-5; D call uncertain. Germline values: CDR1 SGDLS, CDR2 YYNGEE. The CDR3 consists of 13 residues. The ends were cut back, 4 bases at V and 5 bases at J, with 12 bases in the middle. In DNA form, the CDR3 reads TGTGCCAGCAGCCCACCGCGGATGGAGACCCAGTACTTC. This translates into CASSPPRMETQYF. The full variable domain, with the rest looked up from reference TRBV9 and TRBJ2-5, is DSGVTQTPKHLITATGQRVTLRCSPRSGDLSVYWYQQSLDQGLQFLIQYYNGEERAKGNILERFSAQQFPDLHSELNLSSLELGDSALYFCASSPPRMETQYFGPGTRLLVL.

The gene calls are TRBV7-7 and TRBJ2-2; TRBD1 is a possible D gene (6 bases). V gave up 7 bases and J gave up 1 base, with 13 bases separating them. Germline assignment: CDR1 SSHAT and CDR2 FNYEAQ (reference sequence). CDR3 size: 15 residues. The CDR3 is CASKQGFLNTGELFF. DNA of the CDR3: TGTGCCAGCAAACAGGGTTTCTTGAACACCGGGGAGCTGTTTTTT.

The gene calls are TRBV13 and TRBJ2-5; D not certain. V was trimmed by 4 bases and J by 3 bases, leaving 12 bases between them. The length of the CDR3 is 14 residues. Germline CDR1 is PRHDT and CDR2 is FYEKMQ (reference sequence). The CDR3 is CASSSRTREETQYF. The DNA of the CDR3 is TGTGCCAGCAGCTCTCGGACCCGCGAAGAGACCCAGTACTTC.

CDR3 region: CASSHFDRGGNQPQHF. The CDR3 coding sequence is TGTGCCAGCAGCCACTTTGACAGGGGAGGCAATCAGCCCCAGCATTTT. The chain employs TRBV4-2 and TRBJ1-5; 8 bases agree with TRBD1. Losses at the gene ends were 3 bases for V and 2 bases for J; bases not matched to a gene: 6. The germline V gene has CDR1 LGHNA and CDR2 YNFKEQ. CDR3 length equals 16 residues.

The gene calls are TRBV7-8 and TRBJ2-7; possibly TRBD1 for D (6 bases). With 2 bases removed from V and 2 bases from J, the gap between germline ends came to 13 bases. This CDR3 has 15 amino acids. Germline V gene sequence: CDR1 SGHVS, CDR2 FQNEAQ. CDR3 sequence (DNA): TGTGCCAGCAGCTTATGGCCAGGGGACGCCTACGAGCAGTACTTC. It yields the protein CASSLWPGDAYEQYF.

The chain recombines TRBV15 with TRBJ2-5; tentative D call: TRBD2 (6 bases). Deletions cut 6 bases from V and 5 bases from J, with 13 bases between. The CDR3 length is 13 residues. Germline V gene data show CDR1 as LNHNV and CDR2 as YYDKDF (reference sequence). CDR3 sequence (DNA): TGTGCCACCAGTCAAGGGGCGGGGGAGACCCAGTACTTC. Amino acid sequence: CATSQGAGETQYF.

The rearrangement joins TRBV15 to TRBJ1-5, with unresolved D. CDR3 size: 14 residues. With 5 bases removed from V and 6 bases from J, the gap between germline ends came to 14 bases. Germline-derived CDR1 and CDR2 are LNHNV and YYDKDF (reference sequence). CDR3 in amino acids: CATSAGSPSQPQHF. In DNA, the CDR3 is TGTGCCACCAGCGCAGGATCACCCAGTCAGCCCCAGCATTTT.

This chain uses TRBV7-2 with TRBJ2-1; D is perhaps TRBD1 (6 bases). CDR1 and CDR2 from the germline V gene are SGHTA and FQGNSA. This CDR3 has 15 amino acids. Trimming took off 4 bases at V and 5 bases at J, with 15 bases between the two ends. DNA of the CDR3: TGTGCCAGCAGCTCCAGACGACAGGCTAACAATGAGCAGTTCTTC. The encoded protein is CASSSRRQANNEQFF. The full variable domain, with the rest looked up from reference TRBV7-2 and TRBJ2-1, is GAGVSQSPSNKVTEKGKDVELRCDPISGHTALYWYRQSLGQGLEFLIYFQGNSAPDKSGLPSDRFSAERTGGSVSTLTIQRTQQEDSAVYLCASSSRRQANNEQFFGPGTRLTVL.

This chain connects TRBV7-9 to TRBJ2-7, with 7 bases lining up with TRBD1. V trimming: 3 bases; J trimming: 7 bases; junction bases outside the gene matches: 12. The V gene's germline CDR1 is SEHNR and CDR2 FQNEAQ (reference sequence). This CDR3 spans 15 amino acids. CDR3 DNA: TGTGCCAGCAGCTTGATGGGGACAGATCTCGGGGAGCAGTACTTC. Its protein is CASSLMGTDLGEQYF.

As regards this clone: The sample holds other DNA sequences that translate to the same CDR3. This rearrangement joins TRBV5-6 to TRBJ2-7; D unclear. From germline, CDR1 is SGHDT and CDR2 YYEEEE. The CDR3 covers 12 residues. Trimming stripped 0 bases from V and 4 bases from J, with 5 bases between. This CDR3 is CASSLGAYEQYF. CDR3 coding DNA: TGTGCCAGCAGCTTGGGTGCATACGAGCAGTACTTC.

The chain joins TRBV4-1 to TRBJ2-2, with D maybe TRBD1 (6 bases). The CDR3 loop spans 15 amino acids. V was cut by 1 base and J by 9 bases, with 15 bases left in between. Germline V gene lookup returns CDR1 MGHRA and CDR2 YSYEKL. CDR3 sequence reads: CASSQVLQGFWELFF. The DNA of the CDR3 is TGCGCCAGCAGCCAAGTACTGCAGGGGTTCTGGGAGCTGTTTTTT.

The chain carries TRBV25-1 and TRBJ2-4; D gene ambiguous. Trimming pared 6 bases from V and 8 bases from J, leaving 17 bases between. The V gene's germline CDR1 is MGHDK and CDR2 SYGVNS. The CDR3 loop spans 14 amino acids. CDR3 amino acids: CASRGTVTKDIQYF. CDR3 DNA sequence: TGTGCCAGCAGGGGTACAGTGACAAAGGACATTCAGTACTTC.

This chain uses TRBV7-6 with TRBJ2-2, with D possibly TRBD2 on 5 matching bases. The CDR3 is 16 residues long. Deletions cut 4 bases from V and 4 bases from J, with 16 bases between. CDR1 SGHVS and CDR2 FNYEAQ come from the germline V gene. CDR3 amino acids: CASSSPDYSLTGELFF. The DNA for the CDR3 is TGTGCCAGCAGCTCCCCCGACTATTCTCTCACCGGGGAGCTGTTTTTT. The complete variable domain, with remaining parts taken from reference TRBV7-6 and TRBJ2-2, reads GAGVSQSPRYKVTKRGQDVALRCDPISGHVSLYWYRQALGQGPEFLTYFNYEAQQDKSGLPNDRFSAERPEGSISTLTIQRTEQRDSAMYRCASSSPDYSLTGELFFGEGSRLTVL.